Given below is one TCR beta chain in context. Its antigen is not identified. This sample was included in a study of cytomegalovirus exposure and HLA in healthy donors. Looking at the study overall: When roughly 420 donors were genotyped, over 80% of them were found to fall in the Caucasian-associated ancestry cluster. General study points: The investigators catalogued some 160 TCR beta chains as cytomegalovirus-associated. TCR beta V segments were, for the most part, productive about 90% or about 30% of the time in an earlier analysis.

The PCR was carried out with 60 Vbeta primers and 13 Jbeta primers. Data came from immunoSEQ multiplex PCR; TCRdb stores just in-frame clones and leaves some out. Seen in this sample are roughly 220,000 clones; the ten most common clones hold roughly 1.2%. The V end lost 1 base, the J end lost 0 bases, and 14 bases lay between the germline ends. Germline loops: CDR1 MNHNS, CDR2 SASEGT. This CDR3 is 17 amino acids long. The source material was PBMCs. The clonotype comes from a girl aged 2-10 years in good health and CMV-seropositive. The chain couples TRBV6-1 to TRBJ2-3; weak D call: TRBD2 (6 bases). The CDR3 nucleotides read TGTGCCAGCAGTGAAGGAAGGGCTAGCGTGAGCACAGATACGCAGTATTTT. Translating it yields CASSEGRASVSTDTQYF.